The 23 T cell receptor beta chains given below trace back to one sample, sequenced in a study of post-analysis software for immune sequencing data (dated by TCRdb to about 2015). Study-level results and caveats: Patients showed significantly higher frequencies than controls for roughly five TRBV segments, among them TRBV5-6, TRBV5-1 and TRBV20-1.

The library was built by means of PCR. These reads were obtained on an Illumina HiSeq 2500. Unique molecular identifiers were incorporated into TCR beta cDNA libraries to reduce PCR and sequencing biases. TCRdb's own reprocessing of the public reads used fastp at Q25 and MiXCR and kept productive beta chains. Entries that share a CDR3 protein sequence are merged under the most common genes and DNA. The sample has fewer than 900,000 distinct CDR3 sequences on record, roughly 50% of them singletons. The ten largest clones take up approximately 5% of the sample. No antigen has been assigned to these receptors. Sequencing was carried out using blood. These receptors were obtained from a girl aged 5 to 17 with multiple sclerosis.

This chain joins TRBV10-3 and TRBJ2-3, with D possibly matching TRBD2 (6 bases). The CDR3 totals 16 residues. V was clipped by 0 bases and J by 1 base, with 11 bases between them. Germline CDR1 is ENHRY and CDR2 is SYGVKD. CDR3 residues: CAISESSSGGTDTQYF. CDR3 sequence (DNA): TGTGCCATCAGTGAGTCTAGTAGCGGAGGCACAGATACGCAGTATTTT.

This clonotype was counted a few times. The V gene is TRBV5-1, the J gene TRBJ2-7; 9 positions match TRBD1. CDR3 length equals 18 residues. J lost 3 bases, V lost 0 bases, and 13 bases had no gene match. The germline CDR1 and CDR2 sequences are SGHRS and YFSETQ. In DNA form, the CDR3 reads TGCGCCAGCAGCTTGGCCCTTTCCCGGACAGGGGTTATCTACGAGCAGTACTTC. Translating gives CASSLALSRTGVIYEQYF.

This clonotype turned up a few times. The J gene is TRBJ1-1, the V gene TRBV4-2; D remains ambiguous. The CDR3 spans 12 residues. Trimming removed 0 bases from V and 8 bases from J, with 7 bases in between. CDR1 and CDR2 from the germline V gene are LGHNA and YNFKEQ. CDR3 sequence (DNA): TGTGCCAGCAGCCAAGAAAGTGGGGAAGCTTTCTTT. It specifies CASSQESGEAFF.

This clonotype appeared a few times. The rearrangement links TRBV24-1 to TRBJ1-5, with a tentative D call TRBD1 (6 bases). Germline V CDR1 and CDR2: KGHDR, SFDVKD. The CDR3 loop spans 14 amino acids. Trimming removed 4 bases at V and 9 bases at J, with 15 bases between. The CDR3: CATSDATGRRPQHF. The DNA for the CDR3 is TGTGCCACCAGTGACGCTACAGGGAGGCGGCCCCAGCATTTT.

The chain has TRBV25-1 and TRBJ1-1, with a possible D match to TRBD1 (5 bases). The germline CDR1 and CDR2 sequences are MGHDK and SYGVNS. The ends were cut back, 8 bases at V and 3 bases at J, with 13 bases in the middle. The CDR3 has 13 amino acids. In DNA, the CDR3 is TGTGCCAGCCAACCGGGGGAGGACACTGAAGCTTTCTTT. As protein: CASQPGEDTEAFF.

This clonotype was counted between two and nine times. The rearrangement joins TRBV6-1 to TRBJ2-7, with D hard to call. The CDR3 is 13 amino acids. Trimming stripped 4 bases from V and 2 bases from J, with 9 bases between. Germline CDR1 MNHNS, CDR2 SASEGT. The CDR3: CASSATRTYEQYF. The CDR3 DNA reads TGTGCCAGCAGTGCTACAAGGACCTACGAGCAGTACTTC.

This clonotype was observed a few times. V gene TRBV12-3 or TRBV12-4 combines with J gene TRBJ2-1, with 10 bases fitting TRBD2. J gave up 8 bases and V 3 bases, and 13 bases lay outside the gene matches. The CDR3 is 17 residues long. Here the CDR3 reads CASSFWLAGDPGYEQFF. CDR3 bases: TGTGCCAGCAGTTTTTGGCTAGCGGGAGACCCCGGGTATGAGCAGTTCTTC.

V gene TRBV20-1 combines with J gene TRBJ2-1; 9 nucleotides align to TRBD2. Germline CDR1 and CDR2: DFQATT and SNEGSKA (reference sequence). The J segment lost 6 bases and the V segment lost 3 bases, leaving 3 bases of the junction unmatched. The CDR3 is made up of 13 amino acids. The CDR3 coding sequence is TGCAGTGCTAGTCTAGCGGGATTCAATGAGCAGTTCTTC. This codes for CSASLAGFNEQFF.

The V call is TRBV29-1, the J call TRBJ2-3; unclear D gene. The CDR3 is 11 residues long. V dropped 7 bases and J dropped 0 bases, with 5 bases sitting between them. Germline CDR1 and CDR2: SQVTM and ANQGSEA. The CDR3 loop reads CSGASTDTQYF. CDR3 nucleotides: TGCAGCGGGGCTAGCACAGATACGCAGTATTTT.

The chain employs TRBV7-9 and TRBJ2-6; unclear D gene. CDR3 size: 18 residues. Trimming took off 6 bases at V and 0 bases at J, with 18 bases between the two ends. Per germline, CDR1 SEHNR and CDR2 FQNEAQ (reference sequence). In nucleotides, the CDR3 is TGTGCCAGCAGGCCCGAGTACGAAGGGTCCTCTGGGGCCAACGTCCTGACTTTC. It codes for CASRPEYEGSSGANVLTF.

The gene calls are TRBV3-1 and TRBJ2-7; 7 bases are shared with TRBD2. V was clipped by 0 bases and J by 2 bases; unmatched bases: 10. The CDR3 has 17 amino acids. CDR1 and CDR2 (germline): LGHDT, YNNKEL (reference sequence). The CDR3 loop reads CASSQERLAESPYEQYF. CDR3 coding DNA: TGTGCCAGCAGCCAAGAACGGCTAGCGGAGTCCCCCTACGAGCAGTACTTC.

The rearrangement uses TRBV7-6 and TRBJ2-1; tentatively, D is TRBD2 (5 bases). CDR1 and CDR2 (germline): SGHVS, FNYEAQ. This CDR3 comprises 13 residues. V lost 5 bases, J lost 5 bases, and 10 bases lay in between. The CDR3 sequence: CASSKTSDNEQFF. The DNA of the CDR3 is TGTGCCAGCAGCAAAACTAGTGACAATGAGCAGTTCTTC.

The chain carries TRBV2 and TRBJ1-2; 7 bases align to TRBD1. J lost 2 bases, V lost 0 bases, and 9 bases had no gene match. The CDR3 totals 17 residues. Germline CDR1 reads SNHLY; CDR2 reads FYNNEI. For the CDR3, the DNA is TGTGCCAGCAGTGAAGCGGACCCCTGGACAGGAAACTATGGCTACACCTTC. This gives the protein CASSEADPWTGNYGYTF.

The chain links TRBV6-1 to TRBJ2-3; D is ambiguous. Trimming took 4 bases from V and 6 from J, leaving 8 bases between them. Germline CDR1 is MNHNS and CDR2 is SASEGT. This CDR3 is 12 amino acids long. The CDR3 here is CASSGFFDTQYF. In nucleotides, the CDR3 is TGTGCCAGCAGTGGTTTTTTCGATACGCAGTATTTT.

This clonotype was detected a few times. This chain joins TRBV20-1 and TRBJ2-1; D may be TRBD1 (5 bases). With 1 base removed from V and 1 base from J, the gap between germline ends came to 8 bases. CDR3 length: 14 amino acids. Germline CDR1 DFQATT, CDR2 SNEGSKA (reference sequence). Here the CDR3 DNA reads TGCAGTGCTAGAGTAGGGGATTCCTACAATGAGCAGTTCTTC. Its protein product is CSARVGDSYNEQFF.

This clonotype showed up just a few times. One end of the junction does not line up with germline, which may come from a read error. This chain links TRBV7-2 with TRBJ2-7; no clear D. There are 15 residues in the CDR3. Germline V gene lookup returns CDR1 SGHTA and CDR2 FQGNSA. The CDR3 DNA reads as TGTGCCAGCAGCTTAGCGGCCGACTCTTCCTCCGAGCAGTACTTC. Its protein product is CASSLAADSSSEQYF.

This rearrangement joins TRBV12-3 or TRBV12-4 to TRBJ2-1, with D possibly being TRBD1 (6 bases). V was clipped by 5 bases and J by 9 bases, with 23 bases between them. The length of the CDR3 is 16 residues. This CDR3 reads CASSPRAGDLQGEQFF. CDR3 bases: TGTGCCAGCAGTCCAAGGGCCGGTGATCTACAGGGTGAGCAGTTCTTC.

This clonotype was observed at least ten times. The chain recombines TRBV5-1 with TRBJ1-1, with D hard to call. This CDR3 contains 16 residues. The ends were cut back, 0 bases at V and 2 bases at J, with 14 bases in the middle. Germline-derived CDR1 and CDR2 are SGHRS and YFSETQ. Here the CDR3 reads CASSLGDSRRNTEAFF. In DNA form, the CDR3 reads TGCGCCAGCAGCTTGGGGGATAGCAGGCGTAACACTGAAGCTTTCTTT.

The V call is TRBV11-1, the J call TRBJ2-5, with TRBD2 identical over 8 bases. Gene TRBJ2-7 matches the end of the DNA better, so the J call may be wrong. Per the germline V gene, CDR1 is SGHAT and CDR2 is FQDESV (reference sequence). The CDR3 is 14 residues long. Here the CDR3 reads CASSPRGGLDEQYF. DNA of the CDR3: TGTGCCAGCAGCCCCCGGGGGGGCCTCGACGAGCAGTACTTC.

This clonotype was seen only a few times. The chain has TRBV30 and TRBJ2-1, with 8 bases identical to TRBD2. CDR3 length equals 15 residues. J gave up 0 bases and V 3 bases, and 4 bases lay outside the gene matches. Germline V gene lookup returns CDR1 GTSNPN and CDR2 SVGIG (reference sequence). Written as DNA, the CDR3 is TGTGCCTGGAGCGGGGGGGAGTTCTCCTACAATGAGCAGTTCTTC. Its protein product is CAWSGGEFSYNEQFF.

V gene TRBV28 combines with J gene TRBJ1-5; D not resolved. The CDR3 has 13 residues. Germline CDR1 MDHEN, CDR2 SYDVKM. V was pared by 8 bases and J by 5 bases, with 13 bases between. The CDR3 loop reads CASVTQDDQPQHF. In DNA form, the CDR3 reads TGTGCCAGCGTTACCCAGGACGATCAGCCCCAGCATTTT. Filled out from reference TRBV28 and TRBJ1-5, the complete variable domain reads DVKVTQSSRYLVKRTGEKVFLECVQDMDHENMFWYRQDPGLGLRLIYFSYDVKMKEKGDIPEGYSVSREKKERFSLILESASTNQTSMYLCASVTQDDQPQHFGDGTRLSIL.

The chain combines TRBV27 with TRBJ2-1; possible D gene TRBD1, 6 bases. The CDR3 is 17 residues long. V was pared by 6 bases and J by 4 bases, with 22 bases between. Looked up from germline, CDR1 is MNHEY and CDR2 is SMNVEV (reference sequence). CDR3: CASSSLNRALEYNEQFF. In DNA, the CDR3 is TGTGCCAGCAGCTCCTTAAACAGGGCTTTAGAATACAATGAGCAGTTCTTC.

The chain uses TRBV9 and TRBJ2-7; D is perhaps TRBD2 (5 bases). Trimming pared 3 bases from V and 7 bases from J, leaving 20 bases between. Germline values: CDR1 SGDLS, CDR2 YYNGEE. The CDR3 sequence is 15 residues long. The CDR3 bases are TGTGCCAGCAGCGGGACCGCGGGCCCTATGCGGGAGCAGTACTTC. Translating gives CASSGTAGPMREQYF. Combining the CDR3 with reference TRBV9 and TRBJ2-7 gives the whole variable domain DSGVTQTPKHLITATGQRVTLRCSPRSGDLSVYWYQQSLDQGLQFLIQYYNGEERAKGNILERFSAQQFPDLHSELNLSSLELGDSALYFCASSGTAGPMREQYFGPGTRLTVT.